Below, 6 T cell receptor beta chains from the same sample are listed, as sequenced in a study of blood T cell repertoires in COVID-19. Libraries were prepared by immunoSEQ multiplex PCR; TCRdb keeps only in-frame clonotypes and omits some of them. This sample has more than 150,000 clones; around 87% occur once, and the top ten carry 2.5%. Material: peripheral blood. These receptors were collected from a middle-aged man with active or convalescent COVID-19.

The chain joins TRBV27 to TRBJ2-2; no clear D gene. The germline V gene encodes CDR1 MNHEY and CDR2 SMNVEV (reference sequence). V was pared by 6 bases and J by 3 bases, with 17 bases between. The CDR3 length is 16 residues. The CDR3 is CASSRQYPQDTGELFF. The CDR3 DNA reads as TGTGCCAGCAGCCGACAATACCCTCAGGACACCGGGGAGCTGTTTTTT.

The chain combines TRBV6-4 with TRBJ1-2; 11 bases map to TRBD1. The length of the CDR3 is 14 residues. Trimming cost V 7 bases and J 4 bases; bases outside gene matches: 5. In germline, CDR1 is MRHNA, CDR2 SNTAGT. The chain's CDR3 is CASKPGQGGYGYTF. CDR3 DNA: TGTGCCAGCAAACCGGGACAGGGGGGCTATGGCTACACCTTC.

This clone showed up just a few times. V usage is TRBV18 and J usage is TRBJ1-2; D remains unclear. Trimming pared 1 base from V and 4 bases from J, leaving 19 bases between. Germline V gene data show CDR1 as KGHSH and CDR2 as LQKENI. CDR3 length: 17 amino acids. The CDR3 coding sequence is TGTGCCAGCTCACCACGTATGGTCGGAGAGAACCTCTATGGCTACACCTTC. Translating gives CASSPRMVGENLYGYTF.

The genes are TRBV20-1 and TRBJ2-3; TRBD2 matches 10 bases. Unmatched junction bases numbered 8, after V lost 3 bases and J lost 5 bases. CDR3 length equals 15 residues. CDR1 and CDR2 (germline): DFQATT, SNEGSKA (reference sequence). The CDR3, as DNA: TGCAGTGCTAGTTTCCTAGCGGGGGCGGGAGATACGCAGTATTTT. Translated, it gives CSASFLAGAGDTQYF.

This clone was recorded once. V usage is TRBV5-1 and J usage is TRBJ2-1; 12 bases line up with TRBD1. Germline-derived CDR1 and CDR2 are SGHRS and YFSETQ. V gave up 3 bases and J gave up 8 bases; unmatched junction bases: 15. The CDR3 totals 18 residues. The CDR3 nucleotides are TGCGCCAGCAGCTCCGGGGACAGGGGGCGTTGGGTTGTCGATGAGCAGTTCTTC. This gives the protein CASSSGDRGRWVVDEQFF.

This clone was observed once. V is TRBV7-2 and J is TRBJ1-3, with D possibly TRBD1 on 5 matching bases. Germline CDR1 SGHTA, CDR2 FQGNSA. The CDR3 is 17 residues long. Trimming took 2 bases from V and 0 from J, leaving 14 bases between them. CDR3 region: CASSLKYSGGSGNTIYF. In DNA, the CDR3 is TGTGCCAGCAGCTTAAAGTATTCCGGGGGCTCTGGAAACACCATATATTTT.